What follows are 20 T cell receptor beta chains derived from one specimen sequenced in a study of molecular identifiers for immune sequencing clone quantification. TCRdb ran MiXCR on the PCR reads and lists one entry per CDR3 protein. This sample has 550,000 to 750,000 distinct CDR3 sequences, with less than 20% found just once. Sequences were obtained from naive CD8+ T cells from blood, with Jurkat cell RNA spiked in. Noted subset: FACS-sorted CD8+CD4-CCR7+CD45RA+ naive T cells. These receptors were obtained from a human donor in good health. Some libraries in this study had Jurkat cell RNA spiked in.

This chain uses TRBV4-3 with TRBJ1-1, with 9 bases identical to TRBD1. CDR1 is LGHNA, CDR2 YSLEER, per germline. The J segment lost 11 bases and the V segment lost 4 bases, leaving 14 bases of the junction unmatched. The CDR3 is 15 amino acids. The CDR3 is CASSLTPTGGAGAFF. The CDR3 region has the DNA TGCGCCAGCAGCCTCACACCAACAGGGGGCGCTGGGGCTTTCTTT.

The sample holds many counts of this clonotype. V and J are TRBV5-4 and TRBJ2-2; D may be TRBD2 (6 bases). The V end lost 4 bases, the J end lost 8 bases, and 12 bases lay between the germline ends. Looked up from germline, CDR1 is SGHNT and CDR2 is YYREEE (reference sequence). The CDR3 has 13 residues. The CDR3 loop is CASSGGTPGELFF. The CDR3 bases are TGTGCCAGCAGCGGAGGGACTCCAGGGGAGCTGTTTTTT.

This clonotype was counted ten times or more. CDR3 in DNA: TGTGCCAGTAGTCCGACAGGGTCCGGTGAGCAGTTCTTC. This codes for CASSPTGSGEQFF. The V gene is TRBV19, the J gene TRBJ2-1; the match to TRBD1 covers 7 bases. Germline CDR1 and CDR2: LNHDA and SQIVND (reference sequence). This CDR3 has 13 residues. V was clipped by 5 bases and J by 9 bases; unmatched bases: 7.

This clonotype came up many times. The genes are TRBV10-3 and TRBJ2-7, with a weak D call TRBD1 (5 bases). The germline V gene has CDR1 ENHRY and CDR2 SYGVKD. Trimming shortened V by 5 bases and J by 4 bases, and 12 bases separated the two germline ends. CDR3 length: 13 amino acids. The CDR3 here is CAISPDITYEQYF. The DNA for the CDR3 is TGTGCCATCAGTCCGGACATAACGTACGAGCAGTACTTC.

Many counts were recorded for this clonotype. This CDR3 reads CASSGSGSLAGYNEQFF. The CDR3 bases are TGTGCCAGCAGCGGGAGCGGGTCCCTAGCGGGGTACAATGAGCAGTTCTTC. The chain recombines TRBV5-4 with TRBJ2-1; TRBD2 matches at 9 bases. From germline, CDR1 is SGHNT and CDR2 YYREEE (reference sequence). This CDR3 comprises 17 residues. J gave up 4 bases and V 4 bases, and 12 bases lay outside the gene matches.

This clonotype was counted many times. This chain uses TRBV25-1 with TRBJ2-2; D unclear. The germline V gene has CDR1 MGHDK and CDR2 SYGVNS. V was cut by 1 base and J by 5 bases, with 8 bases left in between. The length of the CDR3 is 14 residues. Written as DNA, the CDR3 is TGTGCCAGCAGTGAATCCCAAGTAACCGGGGAGCTGTTTTTT. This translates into CASSESQVTGELFF.

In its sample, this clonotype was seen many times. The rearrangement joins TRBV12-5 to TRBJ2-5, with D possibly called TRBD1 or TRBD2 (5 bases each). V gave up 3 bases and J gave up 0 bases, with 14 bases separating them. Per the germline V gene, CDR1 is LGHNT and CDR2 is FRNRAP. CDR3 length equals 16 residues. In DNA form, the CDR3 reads TGTGCTAGTGGTTTCGGGACGGTGGGGTACCAAGAGACCCAGTACTTC. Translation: CASGFGTVGYQETQYF.

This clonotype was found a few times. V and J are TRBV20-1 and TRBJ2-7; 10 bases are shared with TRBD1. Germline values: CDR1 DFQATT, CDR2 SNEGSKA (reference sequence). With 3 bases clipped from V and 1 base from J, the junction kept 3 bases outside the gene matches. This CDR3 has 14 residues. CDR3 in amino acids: CSASRTGGSYEQYF. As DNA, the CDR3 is TGCAGTGCTAGTCGGACAGGGGGTTCCTACGAGCAGTACTTC.

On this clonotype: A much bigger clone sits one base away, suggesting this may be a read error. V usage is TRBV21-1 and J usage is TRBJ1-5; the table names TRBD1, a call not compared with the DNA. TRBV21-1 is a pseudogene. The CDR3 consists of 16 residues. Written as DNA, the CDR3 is TGTGCCAGCAGCAGTATCCGGGACGGTGCGAATCAGCCCCAGCATTTT. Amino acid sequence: CASSSIRDGANQPQHF.

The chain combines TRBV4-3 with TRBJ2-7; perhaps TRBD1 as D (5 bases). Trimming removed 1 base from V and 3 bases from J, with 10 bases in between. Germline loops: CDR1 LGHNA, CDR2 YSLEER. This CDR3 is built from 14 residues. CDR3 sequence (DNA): TGCGCCAGCAGCCAAGGGCAGGGTGACTACGAGCAGTACTTC. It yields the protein CASSQGQGDYEQYF.

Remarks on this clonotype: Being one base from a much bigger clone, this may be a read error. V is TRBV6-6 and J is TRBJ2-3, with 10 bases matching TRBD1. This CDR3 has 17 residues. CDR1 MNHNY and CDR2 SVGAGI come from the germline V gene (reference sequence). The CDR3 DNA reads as TGTGCCAGCAGTTACTTAAAGACAGGGGGCTTAGGAGAGACCCAGTGCTTC. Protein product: CASSYLKTGGLGETQCF.

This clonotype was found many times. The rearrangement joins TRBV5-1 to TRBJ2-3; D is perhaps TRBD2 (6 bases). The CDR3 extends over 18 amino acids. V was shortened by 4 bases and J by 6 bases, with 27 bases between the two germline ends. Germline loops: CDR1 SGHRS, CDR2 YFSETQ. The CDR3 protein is CASSPELGGVSLWDTQYF. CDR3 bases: TGCGCCAGCAGCCCAGAACTTGGCGGGGTATCCTTATGGGATACGCAGTATTTT.

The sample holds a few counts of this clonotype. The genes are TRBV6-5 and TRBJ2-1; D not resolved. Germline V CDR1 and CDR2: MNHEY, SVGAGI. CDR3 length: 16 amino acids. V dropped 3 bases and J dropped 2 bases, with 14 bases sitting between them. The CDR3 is CASSYSKSPPYNEQFF. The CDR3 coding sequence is TGTGCCAGCAGTTATTCGAAAAGCCCTCCCTACAATGAGCAGTTCTTC.

The CDR3 nucleotides are TGCAGTGCTAGAGCGTCAGCGGGAGGTTACAATGAGCAGTTCTTC. It is translated as CSARASAGGYNEQFF. The chain links TRBV20-1 to TRBJ2-1; 9 bases agree with TRBD2. This CDR3 is built from 15 residues. Trimming took 1 base from V and 4 from J; bases not matched to a gene: 5. Germline loops: CDR1 DFQATT, CDR2 SNEGSKA (reference sequence).

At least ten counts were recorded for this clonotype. The CDR3 loop is CASSTGPANREQYF. The CDR3 DNA reads as TGTGCCAGCAGCACGGGACCCGCAAACCGCGAGCAGTACTTC. The V gene is TRBV5-8, the J gene TRBJ2-7; D is possibly TRBD1 or TRBD2 (5 bases each). V was pared by 4 bases and J by 6 bases, with 17 bases between. The CDR3 has 14 residues. In germline, CDR1 is SGHTS, CDR2 YDEGEE.

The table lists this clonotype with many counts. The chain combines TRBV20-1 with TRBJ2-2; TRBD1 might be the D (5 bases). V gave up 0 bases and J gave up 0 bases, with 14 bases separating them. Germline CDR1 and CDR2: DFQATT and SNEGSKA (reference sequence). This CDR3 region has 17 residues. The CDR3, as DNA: TGCAGTGCTAGAGACACACAGGAAGAGGCGAACACCGGGGAGCTGTTTTTT. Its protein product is CSARDTQEEANTGELFF.

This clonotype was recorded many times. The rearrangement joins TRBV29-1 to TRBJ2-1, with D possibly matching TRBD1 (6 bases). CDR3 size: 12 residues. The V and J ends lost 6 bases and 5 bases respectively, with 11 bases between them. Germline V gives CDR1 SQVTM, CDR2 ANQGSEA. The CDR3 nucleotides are TGCAGCGTGGGAAGACAGGACAATGAGCAGTTCTTC. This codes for CSVGRQDNEQFF.

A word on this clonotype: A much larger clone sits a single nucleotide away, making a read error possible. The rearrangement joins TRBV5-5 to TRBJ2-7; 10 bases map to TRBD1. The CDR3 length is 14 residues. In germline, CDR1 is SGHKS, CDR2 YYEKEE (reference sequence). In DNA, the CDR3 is TGTGCCAGCAGCTGGGGACAGGGGAGGAACGAGCAGCACTTC. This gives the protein CASSWGQGRNEQHF.

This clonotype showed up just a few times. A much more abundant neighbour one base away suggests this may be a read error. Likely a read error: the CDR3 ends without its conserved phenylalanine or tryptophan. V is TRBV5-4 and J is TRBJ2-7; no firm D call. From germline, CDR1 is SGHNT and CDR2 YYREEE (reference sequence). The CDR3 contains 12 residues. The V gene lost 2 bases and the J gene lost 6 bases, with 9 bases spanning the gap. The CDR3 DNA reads TGTGCCAGCAGCTTAACAGTCGGCGAGCAGTACTCC. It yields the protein CASSLTVGEQYS.

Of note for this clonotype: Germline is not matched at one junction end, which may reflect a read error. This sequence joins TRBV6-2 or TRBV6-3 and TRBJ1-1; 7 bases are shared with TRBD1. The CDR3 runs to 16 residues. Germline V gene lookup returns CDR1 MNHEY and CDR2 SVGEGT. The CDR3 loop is CASSAHRGGWNTKAFF. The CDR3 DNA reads TGTGCCAGCAGCGCCCACAGGGGAGGTTGGAACACTAAAGCTTTCTTT.